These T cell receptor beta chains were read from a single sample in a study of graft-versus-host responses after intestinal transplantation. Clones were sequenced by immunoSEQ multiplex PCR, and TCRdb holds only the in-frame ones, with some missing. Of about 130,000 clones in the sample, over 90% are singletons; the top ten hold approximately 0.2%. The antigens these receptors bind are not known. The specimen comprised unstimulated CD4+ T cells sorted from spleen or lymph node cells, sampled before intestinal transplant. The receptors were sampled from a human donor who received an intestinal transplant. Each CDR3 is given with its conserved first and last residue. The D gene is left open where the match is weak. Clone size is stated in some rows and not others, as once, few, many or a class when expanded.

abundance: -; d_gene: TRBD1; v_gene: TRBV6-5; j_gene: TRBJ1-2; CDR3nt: TGTGCCAGCAGATCGAGTGGGACAGGGATGGGCTACACCTTC; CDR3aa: CASRSSGTGMGYTF
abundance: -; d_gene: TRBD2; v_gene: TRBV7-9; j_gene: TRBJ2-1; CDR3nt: TGTGCCAGCAGCTTAGGGACTAGCGGGCACAATGAGCAGTTCTTC; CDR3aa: CASSLGTSGHNEQFF
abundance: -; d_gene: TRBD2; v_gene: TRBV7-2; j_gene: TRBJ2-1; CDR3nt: TGTGCCAGCAGCGCACTAGCGGGAGGTTCCTACAATGAGCAGTTCTTC; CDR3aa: CASSALAGGSYNEQFF
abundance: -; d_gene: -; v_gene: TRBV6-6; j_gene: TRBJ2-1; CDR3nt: TGTGCCAGCAGTTACTACCCTCGGCAACCCCAGTTCTTC; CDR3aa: CASSYYPRQPQFF
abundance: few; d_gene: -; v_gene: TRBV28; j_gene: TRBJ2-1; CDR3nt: TGTGCCAGCAGTTTACGCGGCTTATCCTACAATGAGCAGTTCTTC; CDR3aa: CASSLRGLSYNEQFF
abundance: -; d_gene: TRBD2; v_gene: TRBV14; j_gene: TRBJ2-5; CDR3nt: TGTGCCAGCAGCCGGCGACTAGCGGGAGAATTGGAGCAGTACTTC; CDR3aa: CASSRRLAGELEQYF
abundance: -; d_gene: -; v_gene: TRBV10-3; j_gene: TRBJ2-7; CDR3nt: TGTGCCATCCGGGACTCCTCCTACGAGCAGTACTTC; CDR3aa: CAIRDSSYEQYF
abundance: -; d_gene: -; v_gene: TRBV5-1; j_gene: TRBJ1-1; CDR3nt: TGCGCCAGCAGCTTGGCTAACTGGGGAAGAAACACTGAAGCTTTCTTT; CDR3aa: CASSLANWGRNTEAFF
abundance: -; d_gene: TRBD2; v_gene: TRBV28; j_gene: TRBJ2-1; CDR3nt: TGTGCCAGCAGTCGGACTAGTTACTACAATGAGCAGTTCTTC; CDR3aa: CASSRTSYYNEQFF
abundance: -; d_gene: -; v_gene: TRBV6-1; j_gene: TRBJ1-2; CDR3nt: TGTGCCAGCAGCCCCGGTGGGCTTAAAGGCGGAGGCTACACCTTC; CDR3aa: CASSPGGLKGGGYTF
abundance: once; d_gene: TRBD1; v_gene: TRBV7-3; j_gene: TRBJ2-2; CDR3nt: TGTGCCAGCAGACCGGACAGGGCGGCCGGGGAGCTGTTTTTT; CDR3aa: CASRPDRAAGELFF
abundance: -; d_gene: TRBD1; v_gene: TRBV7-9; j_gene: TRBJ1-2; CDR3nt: TGTGCCAGCAGCTACCCCGTTGGACAGGGAGGCTATGGCTACACCTTC; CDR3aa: CASSYPVGQGGYGYTF
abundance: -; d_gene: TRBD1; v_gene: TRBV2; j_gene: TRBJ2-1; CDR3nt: TGTGCCAGCAGTGGACAGGGGGCGAGTGAGCAGTTCTTC; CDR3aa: CASSGQGASEQFF
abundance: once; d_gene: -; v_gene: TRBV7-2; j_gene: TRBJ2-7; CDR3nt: TGTGCCAGCAGCCGAAGCTCTGGGGGCACGGCAAAATACGAGCAGTACTTC; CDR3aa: CASSRSSGGTAKYEQYF
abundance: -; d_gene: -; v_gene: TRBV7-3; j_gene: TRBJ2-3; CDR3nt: TGTGCCAGCAGCTTATTCGCAATTCCGGACCCCAACGCCGTAGATACGCAGTATTTT; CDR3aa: CASSLFAIPDPNAVDTQYF
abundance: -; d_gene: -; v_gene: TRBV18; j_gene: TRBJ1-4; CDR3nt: TGTGCCAGCTCACCATCCGGGACAACTAATGAAAAACTGTTTTTT; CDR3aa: CASSPSGTTNEKLFF
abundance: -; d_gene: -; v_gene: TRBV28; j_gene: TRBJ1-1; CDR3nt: TGTGCCAGCAGTCCTTGGTATTGGAAAGCTTTCTTT; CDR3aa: CASSPWYWKAFF
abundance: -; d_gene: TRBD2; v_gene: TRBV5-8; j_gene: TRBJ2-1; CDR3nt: TGTGCCAGCACCCAGACTAGCGGACGATACAATGAGCAGTTCTTC; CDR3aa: CASTQTSGRYNEQFF
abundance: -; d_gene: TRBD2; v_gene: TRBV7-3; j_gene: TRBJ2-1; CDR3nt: TGTGCCAGCAGCTTAAATAGCGGGACGAACAATGAGCAGTTCTTC; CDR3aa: CASSLNSGTNNEQFF
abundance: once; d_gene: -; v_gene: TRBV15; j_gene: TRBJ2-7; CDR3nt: TGTGCCACCAGCAGGGGGGGACCCCGAGGAAACTACGAGCAGTACTTC; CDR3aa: CATSRGGPRGNYEQYF
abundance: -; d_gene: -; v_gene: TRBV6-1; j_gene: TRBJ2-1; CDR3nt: TGTGCCAGCAGTCACCAAGGACCACCGCACAATGAGCAGTTCTTC; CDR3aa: CASSHQGPPHNEQFF
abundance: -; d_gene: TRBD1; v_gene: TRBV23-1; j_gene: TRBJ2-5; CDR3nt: TGCGCCAGCAGTCAATCGACAGGGGAGACCCAGTACTTC; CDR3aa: CASSQSTGETQYF
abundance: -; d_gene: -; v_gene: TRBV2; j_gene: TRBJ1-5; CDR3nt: TGTGCCAGCAGTGGACGGCGTAACAATCAGCCCCAGCATTTT; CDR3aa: CASSGRRNNQPQHF
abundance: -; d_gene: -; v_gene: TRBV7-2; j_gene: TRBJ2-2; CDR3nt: TGTGCCAGCAGCTTAGGCAGGGGTACCGGGGAGCTGTTTTTT; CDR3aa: CASSLGRGTGELFF
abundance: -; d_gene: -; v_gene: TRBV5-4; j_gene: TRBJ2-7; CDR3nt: TGTGCCAGCAGCTTGGTAGGACCGCAATCCTACGAGCAGTACTTC; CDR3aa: CASSLVGPQSYEQYF
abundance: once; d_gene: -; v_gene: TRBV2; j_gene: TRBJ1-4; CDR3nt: TGTGCCATCGCCGAACAGGGAGGAACTAATGAAAAACTGTTTTTT; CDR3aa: CAIAEQGGTNEKLFF
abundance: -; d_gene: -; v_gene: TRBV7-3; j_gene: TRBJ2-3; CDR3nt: TGTGCCAGCAGCTTAGGGGCAGTCACAGATACGCAGTATTTT; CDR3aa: CASSLGAVTDTQYF
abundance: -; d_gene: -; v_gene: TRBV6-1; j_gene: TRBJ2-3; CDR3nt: TGTGCCAGCAGTGAAGGGGTGCAGAGTACGCAGTATTTT; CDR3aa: CASSEGVQSTQYF
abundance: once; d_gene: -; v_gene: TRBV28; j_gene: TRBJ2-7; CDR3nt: TGTGCCAGCAGTTTGCCTGGTCAGGGTGGGAGCTTC; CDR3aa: CASSLPGQGGSF
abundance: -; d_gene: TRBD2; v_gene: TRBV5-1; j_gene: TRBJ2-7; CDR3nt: TGCGCCAGCAGGTACGGCCGGGACTATTCCTACGAGCAGTACTTC; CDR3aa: CASRYGRDYSYEQYF
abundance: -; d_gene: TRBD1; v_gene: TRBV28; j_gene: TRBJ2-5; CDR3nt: TGTGCCAGCAGCCTACCGGGACAGGGGCTGGAGACCCAGTACTTC; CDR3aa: CASSLPGQGLETQYF
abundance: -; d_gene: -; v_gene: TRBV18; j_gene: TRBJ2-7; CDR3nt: TGTGCCAGCTCACCACCCGAACGGTCCTACGAGCAGTACTTC; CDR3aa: CASSPPERSYEQYF
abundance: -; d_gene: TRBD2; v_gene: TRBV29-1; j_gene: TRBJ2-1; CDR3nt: TGCAGCGTAAACCCTGGGGGGGTCAATGAGCAGTTCTTC; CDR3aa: CSVNPGGVNEQFF
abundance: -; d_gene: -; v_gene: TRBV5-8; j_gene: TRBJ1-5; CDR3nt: TGTGCCAGCAGCCCTATGGTTTGGCGCAGCAATCAGCCCCAGCATTTT; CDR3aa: CASSPMVWRSNQPQHF
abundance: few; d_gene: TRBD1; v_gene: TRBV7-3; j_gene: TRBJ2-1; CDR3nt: TGTGCCAGCAGCCCGGGGACAGCCCTCAATAAGTTCTTC; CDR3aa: CASSPGTALNKFF
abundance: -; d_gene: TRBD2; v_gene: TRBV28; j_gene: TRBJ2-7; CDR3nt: TGTGCCAGCAGAGTTTATGGGACTAGCGACTCCTACGAGCAGTACTTC; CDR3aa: CASRVYGTSDSYEQYF
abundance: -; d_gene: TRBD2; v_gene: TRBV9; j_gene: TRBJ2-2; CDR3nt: TGTGCCAGCAGCGTAGGACTAGCGGGAGGCCCACCAAACACCGGGGAGCTGTTTTTT; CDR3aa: CASSVGLAGGPPNTGELFF
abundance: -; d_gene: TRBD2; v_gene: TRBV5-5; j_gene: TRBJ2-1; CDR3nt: TGTGCCAGCAGCGCGACAAGCGGGAGGGCCTACAATGAGCAGTTCTTC; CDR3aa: CASSATSGRAYNEQFF
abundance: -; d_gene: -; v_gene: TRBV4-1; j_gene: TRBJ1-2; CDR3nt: TGCGCCAGCAGCCAAGATAGAACAGGGTCTTCTGGCTACACCTTC; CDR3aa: CASSQDRTGSSGYTF
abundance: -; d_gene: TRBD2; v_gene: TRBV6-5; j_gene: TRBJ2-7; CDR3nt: TGTGCCAGCAGTTACGTGCCTAGCGGAGTCTACGAGCAGTACTTC; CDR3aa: CASSYVPSGVYEQYF
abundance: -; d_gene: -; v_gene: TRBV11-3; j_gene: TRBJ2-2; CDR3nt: TGTGCCAGCAGCTTAGGAAGGAGCCGGGGCACCGGGGAGCTGTTTTTT; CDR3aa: CASSLGRSRGTGELFF
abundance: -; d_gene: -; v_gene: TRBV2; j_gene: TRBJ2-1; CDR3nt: TGTGCCAGCAGACAGAAGAGCTCCTACAATGAGCAGTTCTTC; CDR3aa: CASRQKSSYNEQFF
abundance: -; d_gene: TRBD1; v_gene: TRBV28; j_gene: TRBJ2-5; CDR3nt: TGTGCCAGCAGCCTGACAGGGCTCCAACAAGAGACCCAGTACTTC; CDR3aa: CASSLTGLQQETQYF
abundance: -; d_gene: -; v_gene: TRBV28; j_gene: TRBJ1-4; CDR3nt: TGTGCCAGCCAAGCCCAAGACAGAGATAATGAAAAACTGTTTTTT; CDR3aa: CASQAQDRDNEKLFF
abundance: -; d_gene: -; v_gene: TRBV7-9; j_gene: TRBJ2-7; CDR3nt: TGTGCCATCATCCCTCCCGGCGGGGTTTACGAGCAGTACTTC; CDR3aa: CAIIPPGGVYEQYF
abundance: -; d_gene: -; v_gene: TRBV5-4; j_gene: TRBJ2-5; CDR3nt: TGTGCCAGCAGCAGACCTGGGACTGGTAAAGAGACCCAGTACTTC; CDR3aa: CASSRPGTGKETQYF
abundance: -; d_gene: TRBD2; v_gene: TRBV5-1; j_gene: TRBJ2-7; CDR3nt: TGCGCCAGCAGCTTGGACGCGGGAGGAACCTACGAGCAGTACTTC; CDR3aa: CASSLDAGGTYEQYF